This T cell receptor (beta chain) was sequenced for a study of blood T cell repertoires in COVID-19 (dated by TCRdb to the early 2020s). For the wider study: Collaborator samples came from the United States, Italy and Spain and covered acute and convalescent phases of COVID-19. The prospective study material was composed of cDNA or gDNA derived from T cells, B-cell-depleted T cells, or PBMCs. The repertoires were released in a freely available public database meant as a resource for research on the immune response to SARS-CoV-2. The samples were drawn from two sources: the first 160 participants of the ongoing ImmuneRACE study, and fewer than 1,500 subjects contributed by 6 global collaborators. The sample metadata nearly always contained a de-identified subject ID, COVID-19 status, age in years and sex. HLA class I and class II types, where available, came from metadata supplied by the sample provider rather than from assay-based typing. Subjects who had been exposed to COVID-19, were actively infected with it, or had recovered from it provided the deeply sampled blood TCRbeta repertoires that made up the dataset. Points the paper makes about the study in general: Clinical and demographic metadata were provided uncurated, with the amount varying by source and participant.

Reading the germline V gene gives CDR1 SGHTA and CDR2 FQGNSA. Trimming takes 2 bases from V and 3 bases from J, and the germline ends sit 5 bases apart. The CDR3 covers 13 residues, taking in both the cysteine and the phenylalanine. Of all the DNA, just the CDR3 is kept, 39 bases in frame from base 1. TCRbeta CDR3 regions were amplified from genomic DNA by means of the immunoSEQ Assay, a bias-controlled multiplex PCR. The published analysis was carried out like this. The number of nucleated cells in each sample was estimated by amplification of reference gene primers within the assay. To quantify the absolute abundance of each unique TCRbeta CDR3 rearrangement, sequence reads were collapsed and filtered. Productive Simpson clonality was computed per sample as the square root of Simpson's diversity index over productive rearrangements. Sourced from immuneACCESS, this table was stored by TCRdb with only in-frame sequences that have V and J called. A share of the clones is absent; for the studies checked, an unresolved V gene accounts for under half, and the remainder has no known explanation. The V and J calls and clone size were taken over from that table, and D and trimming were inferred from the DNA. This sample gives 70,000 to 75,000 clones in total; around nine tenths of them show up just once. Approximately 9.1% of the sample goes to the ten largest clones.

Of note for this clone: Its binding antigen is unknown. No base quality values were provided; no much bigger clone lies one nucleotide off.

Whole blood was collected in K2EDTA tubes by collaborating institutions according to the institutions' own protocols. Collaborator samples were shipped for TCRbeta analysis as frozen whole blood, isolated PBMCs, or DNA extracted from either sample type. In this chain, TRBV7-2 is recombined with TRBJ2-1, and TRBD1 may be the D gene, going by 5 matching bases. Specimen: peripheral blood. The clonotype comes from a human donor in a cohort sampled during active COVID-19. This receptor carries the CDR3 CASSLRGYNEQFF. The DNA sequence reads TGTGCCAGCAGCTTAAGGGGCTACAATGAGCAGTTCTTC. The CDR3 plus the reference TRBV7-2 and TRBJ2-1 genes for the other parts give the full variable domain: GAGVSQSPSNKVTEKGKDVELRCDPISGHTALYWYRQSLGQGLEFLIYFQGNSAPDKSGLPSDRFSAERTGGSVSTLTIQRTQQEDSAVYLCASSLRGYNEQFFGPGTRLTVL.